These T cell receptor beta chains were read from a single sample in a study of blood T cell repertoires in COVID-19. The data were produced by immunoSEQ multiplex PCR, yet TCRdb's version contains in-frame clones alone and is incomplete. The sample yields more than 100,000 clones, about nine tenths seen once. The specimen was peripheral blood. The receptors originated from a man aged 45 to 65 with active COVID-19. CDR3s include the opening cysteine and the closing phenylalanine or tryptophan. Fields, in order: D gene, J gene, clone size, V gene, CDR3 DNA, CDR3 protein. The D gene is left open where the match is weak. Only part of the rows carry a size: once, few, many, or a class if the clone is expanded.

>-|TRBJ1-6|-|TRBV6-1
TGTGCCAGCAGTGAAGCAAGCTTTAATTCACCCCTCCACTTT
CASSEASFNSPLHF
>-|TRBJ1-2|few|TRBV20-1
TGCAGTGCTAGTATCAGTGACTATGGCTACACCTTC
CSASISDYGYTF
>-|TRBJ2-3|-|TRBV11-3
TGTGCCAGCAGCTTAGGGACGGGGGACACAGATACGCAGTATTTT
CASSLGTGDTDTQYF
>-|TRBJ2-2|-|TRBV5-6
TGTGCCAGCAGCTTCGGGGGAACTAACACCGGGGAGCTGTTTTTT
CASSFGGTNTGELFF
>-|TRBJ2-1|-|TRBV6-5
TGTGCCAGCAGTCGGAGACAGGTCCCCCTTGAGCAGTTCTTC
CASSRRQVPLEQFF
>-|TRBJ2-7|few|TRBV7-3
TGTGCCAGCAGCTCACGTCCCGGGACATTCGGCGAGCAGTACTTC
CASSSRPGTFGEQYF
>-|TRBJ2-1|-|TRBV7-2
TGTGCCAGCAGCTTTGTAGTTCTGAGAAATGAGCAGTTCTTC
CASSFVVLRNEQFF
>TRBD1|TRBJ1-1|-|TRBV19
TGTGCCAGTAGCCCGAGACAGGGGAACACTGAAGCTTTCTTT
CASSPRQGNTEAFF
>-|TRBJ1-2|-|TRBV6-5
TGTGCCAGCAGTTACTCATCCGCGAACTATGGCTACACCTTC
CASSYSSANYGYTF
>-|TRBJ1-2|few|TRBV4-1
TGCGCCAGCAGCCAAGCTAAGTTCGACGGAGTCTATGGCTACACCTTC
CASSQAKFDGVYGYTF
>-|TRBJ2-2|-|TRBV6-6
TGTGCCAGCCGTGTACTAAGGGAGCTGTTTTTT
CASRVLRELFF
>TRBD2|TRBJ2-2|-|TRBV5-1
TGCGCCAGCAGCTTGTTTTATCCCTCCAGCGGGGGGGGATCCGGGGAGCTGTTTTTT
CASSLFYPSSGGGSGELFF
>-|TRBJ1-5|-|TRBV18
TGTGCCAGCTCACGGGGGGATCAGCCCCAGCATTTT
CASSRGDQPQHF